This TCR beta chain was sequenced in a study of blood T cells in healthy people across ages. Study results and caveats: Strongly correlated with naive T cell percentage was TCR beta diversity. Diversity figures based on one million T cells were deemed too low.

Regarding this clonotype: What it binds is not known.

In each sample, at least 7 million PBMCs were isolated. Total RNA extracted from each sample amounted to at least 6 micrograms. Next came a second PCR, run for about 7 to 12 cycles, which used a sample-barcoded 5' primer along with a J-beta primer mix. Via MiXCR, TCRdb re-called the 5' RACE reads, giving one row per CDR3 protein. The table lists about 680,000 distinct CDR3 sequences, roughly 50% of them singletons, with approximately 32% in the top ten. The clonotype comes from a woman between 55 and 75 years old in good health. The material sequenced was blood.

The DNA for the CDR3 is TGCAGCGTGGAGGGGGGTCTCACAGATACGCAGTATTTT. Protein: CSVEGGLTDTQYF. The V and J genes are TRBV29-1 and TRBJ2-3, with D perhaps TRBD1 or TRBD2 (6 bases each). Germline CDR1 SQVTM, CDR2 ANQGSEA. The CDR3 totals 13 residues. V was shortened by 6 bases and J by 2 bases, with 12 bases between the two germline ends.